This passage covers 22 T cell receptor beta chains from one sample sequenced in a study of T-cell reconstitution after alpha-beta-depleted transplantation in children. TCRbeta library preparation incorporated unique molecular identifiers. TCRdb recomputed calls from the PCR reads with MiXCR, one row per CDR3 protein. The sample has approximately 590,000 distinct CDR3 sequences; over 9.5% are singletons. This specimen consisted of PBMCs from the stem cell graft donor, obtained from the stem cell graft. Every receptor here comes from a human donor who donated a stem cell graft to a child with acute myeloid leukemia.

This clonotype came up a few times. This sequence joins TRBV9 and TRBJ2-5; tentative D call: TRBD2 (6 bases). The CDR3 has 15 residues. V was clipped by 0 bases and J by 5 bases, with 14 bases between them. The germline V gene has CDR1 SGDLS and CDR2 YYNGEE. In DNA, the CDR3 is TGTGCCAGCAGCGTAGGCACGGGAGTTGTCGAGACCCAGTACTTC. This sequence encodes CASSVGTGVVETQYF.

The DNA for the CDR3 is TGCGCCAGCAGCGACCCCGGGACACCTTCTGAAGCTTTCTTT. It is translated as CASSDPGTPSEAFF. The chain couples TRBV5-1 to TRBJ1-1; D may be TRBD1 (6 bases). The CDR3 is 14 residues long. The germline gives CDR1 SGHRS, CDR2 YFSETQ. V was cut by 4 bases and J by 6 bases, with 16 bases left in between.

This clonotype appeared a few times. This chain links TRBV20-1 with TRBJ1-1; D unclear. V gave up 0 bases and J gave up 6 bases, with 8 bases separating them. Germline CDR1 reads DFQATT; CDR2 reads SNEGSKA (reference sequence). CDR3 size: 12 residues. The CDR3 DNA follows: TGCAGTGCTAGAGATCAGGCAGCTGAAGCTTTCTTT. As protein: CSARDQAAEAFF.

This clonotype showed up just a few times. The V gene is TRBV7-8, the J gene TRBJ2-5; 13 positions match TRBD2. Losses at the gene ends were 4 bases for V and 5 bases for J; bases not matched to a gene: 10. From germline, CDR1 is SGHVS and CDR2 FQNEAQ. This CDR3 comprises 17 residues. In nucleotides, the CDR3 is TGTGCCAGCAGCTCCGGCGTGACTAGCGGGAGGTCGGAGACCCAGTACTTC. Amino acids: CASSSGVTSGRSETQYF. Combining the CDR3 with reference TRBV7-8 and TRBJ2-5 gives the whole variable domain GAGVSQSPRYKVAKRGQDVALRCDPISGHVSLFWYQQALGQGPEFLTYFQNEAQLDKSGLPSDRFFAERPEGSVSTLKIQRTQQEDSAVYLCASSSGVTSGRSETQYFGPGTRLLVL.

The chain links TRBV7-2 to TRBJ2-5; D is possibly TRBD1 or TRBD2 (6 bases each). This CDR3 comprises 14 residues. V lost 5 bases, J lost 1 base, and 11 bases lay in between. The V gene's germline CDR1 is SGHTA and CDR2 FQGNSA. The CDR3 region is CASSEGGFQETQYF. For the CDR3, the DNA is TGTGCCAGCAGCGAAGGGGGGTTCCAAGAGACCCAGTACTTC.

The chain uses TRBV2 and TRBJ2-1; TRBD1 matches 10 bases. After removal of 7 bases from V and 9 bases from J, the junction contained 9 bases not matched to a gene. From germline, CDR1 is SNHLY and CDR2 FYNNEI. The CDR3 runs to 14 residues. CDR3 nucleotide sequence: TGTGCCAGCATCGCCGGGACAGGGGTGGTTGAGCAGTTCTTC. This translates into CASIAGTGVVEQFF.

This clonotype has at least ten counts. The genes are TRBV12-3 or TRBV12-4 and TRBJ2-7, with 12 bases aligning to TRBD2. V trimming: 2 bases; J trimming: 5 bases; junction bases outside the gene matches: 7. The length of the CDR3 is 16 residues. As DNA, the CDR3 is TGTGCCAGCAGTTTAATGCTAGCGGGAGGGCCCCACGAGCAGTACTTC. It translates to CASSLMLAGGPHEQYF.

The table lists this clonotype with many counts. The genes are TRBV12-3 or TRBV12-4 and TRBJ1-2, with D perhaps TRBD1 (6 bases). V dropped 6 bases and J dropped 10 bases, with 18 bases sitting between them. CDR3 size: 13 residues. As DNA, the CDR3 is TGTGCCAGCAGGCGGACCTTGGACAGCCACTACACCTTC. It yields the protein CASRRTLDSHYTF.

The chain is built from TRBV20-1 and TRBJ2-7; the match to TRBD2 covers 7 bases. The ends lost 7 bases at V and 0 bases at J; junction bases unmatched: 9. Germline V gene sequence: CDR1 DFQATT, CDR2 SNEGSKA (reference sequence). The CDR3 runs 14 residues. Written as DNA, the CDR3 is TGCAGTGAGACTCGGCGGGGGAGCTCCTACGAGCAGTACTTC. This encodes CSETRRGSSYEQYF.

CDR3: CASSQDTGLANEQFF. CDR3 DNA: TGCGCCAGCAGCCAAGATACGGGCCTAGCGAATGAGCAGTTCTTC. The chain carries TRBV4-3 and TRBJ2-1; TRBD2 might be the D (6 bases). V dropped 0 bases and J dropped 7 bases, with 13 bases sitting between them. Germline lookup yields CDR1 LGHNA and CDR2 YSLEER. This CDR3 comprises 15 residues.

The V gene is TRBV2, the J gene TRBJ2-7; 11 nucleotides match TRBD2. V dropped 2 bases and J dropped 0; count of bases not matched to a gene: 12. The CDR3 covers 19 residues. CDR1 is SNHLY, CDR2 FYNNEI, per germline. This CDR3 reads CASSELGTSGLTSSYEQYF. Written as DNA, the CDR3 is TGTGCCAGCAGTGAATTAGGGACTAGCGGCCTAACCAGCTCCTACGAGCAGTACTTC.

This clonotype was detected many times. The J gene is TRBJ2-1, the V gene TRBV25-1; TRBD2 is a possible D gene (5 bases). This CDR3 is 13 amino acids long. Germline values: CDR1 MGHDK, CDR2 SYGVNS. Trimming stripped 5 bases from V and 6 bases from J, with 11 bases between. The CDR3 sequence: CASSPTGINEQFF. DNA of the CDR3: TGTGCCAGCAGTCCTACCGGGATCAATGAGCAGTTCTTC.

The gene calls are TRBV6-5 and TRBJ1-5; 7 bases line up with TRBD1. CDR1 MNHEY and CDR2 SVGAGI come from the germline V gene. V shed 6 bases, J shed 4 bases, and the junction held 9 bases outside the gene matches. The CDR3 loop spans 15 amino acids. CDR3 amino acids: CASRTDRLGNQPQHF. The CDR3 region has the DNA TGTGCCAGCAGAACGGACAGGTTGGGGAATCAGCCCCAGCATTTT.

This clonotype was recorded a few times. DNA for the CDR3: TGTGCCAGCAGTCGCGGCTTCGGCGAGCAGTACTTC. Protein sequence: CASSRGFGEQYF. This chain connects TRBV6-2 or TRBV6-3 to TRBJ2-7; D remains ambiguous. This CDR3 region has 12 residues. Germline V CDR1 and CDR2: MNHEY, SVGEGT. V gave up 5 bases and J gave up 6 bases, with 11 bases separating them.

The V call is TRBV7-2, the J call TRBJ1-4, with 7 positions matching TRBD1. The CDR3 loop spans 15 amino acids. In germline, CDR1 is SGHTA, CDR2 FQGNSA. With 1 base clipped from V and 4 bases from J, the junction kept 3 bases outside the gene matches. Here the CDR3 reads CASSLVTGVNEKLFF. The CDR3 DNA follows: TGTGCCAGCAGCTTAGTAACAGGGGTTAATGAAAAACTGTTTTTT.

In the case of this clonotype: It may be a read error: a sequence one base away is much more abundant. This chain joins TRBV3-1 and TRBJ2-3; 16 positions agree with TRBD2. CDR3 length: 18 amino acids. The germline V gene encodes CDR1 LGHDT and CDR2 YNNKEL (reference sequence). The CDR3 is CACSPGLAGGPGTDTQYF. CDR3 DNA sequence: TGTGCCTGCAGTCCGGGACTAGCGGGAGGGCCTGGCACAGATACGCAGTATTTT.

The V gene is TRBV7-3, the J gene TRBJ2-3, with 9 bases matching TRBD2. This CDR3 spans 19 amino acids. V shed 5 bases and J 2 bases; nucleotides not matched to a gene: 17. CDR1 and CDR2 (germline): SGHTA, FQGTGA. Here the CDR3 reads CASSDRGRSGSWDTDTQYF. The DNA for the CDR3 is TGTGCCAGCAGCGACCGGGGCCGTAGCGGGAGTTGGGACACAGATACGCAGTATTTT.

This sequence joins TRBV3-1 and TRBJ2-1; possible D gene TRBD1, 5 bases. Germline CDR1 is LGHDT and CDR2 is YNNKEL (reference sequence). The V and J ends lost 0 bases and 4 bases respectively, with 16 bases between them. The CDR3 contains 17 residues. CDR3 bases: TGTGCCAGCAGCCAAGAACCGGCGCCTAGGGGATACAATGAGCAGTTCTTC. It encodes CASSQEPAPRGYNEQFF.

This clonotype was detected only a few times. The chain combines TRBV6-2 or TRBV6-3 with TRBJ2-4; D call uncertain. CDR1 is MNHEY, CDR2 SVGEGT, per germline. Trimming cost V 1 base and J 3 bases, with 16 bases left between them. The CDR3 runs 17 residues. The CDR3 region is CASSYLSVEPGKNIQYF. In DNA, the CDR3 is TGTGCCAGCAGTTACTTGTCGGTGGAACCGGGCAAAAACATTCAGTACTTC.

This chain connects TRBV6-2 or TRBV6-3 to TRBJ2-3; unclear D gene. In germline, CDR1 is MNHEY, CDR2 SVGEGT. CDR3 size: 12 residues. The V and J ends lost 5 bases and 4 bases respectively, with 7 bases between them. The CDR3 DNA sequence: TGTGCCAGCAGTACACACTCAGATACGCAGTATTTT. Translation gives CASSTHSDTQYF.

At least ten counts were recorded for this clonotype. This chain uses TRBV7-2 with TRBJ2-3; D remains unclear. Trimming cost V 5 bases and J 5 bases, with 8 bases left between them. CDR1 is SGHTA, CDR2 FQGNSA, per germline. The CDR3 loop spans 12 amino acids. In DNA, the CDR3 is TGTGCCAGCAGCCGCGTTTTAGATACGCAGTATTTT. Amino acids: CASSRVLDTQYF.

This clonotype showed up just a few times. One end of the junction fails to match germline, which may point to a read error. The rearrangement links TRBV18 to TRBJ2-3; D remains unclear. This CDR3 has 15 amino acids. Germline V lookup: CDR1 KGHSH, CDR2 LQKENI. The CDR3 nucleotides are TGTGCCAACTCACCACTTCCGGTGAGCACAGATACGCAGTATTTT. This sequence encodes CANSPLPVSTDTQYF.